This entry lists 8 T cell receptor beta chains sequenced from one sample in a study of T cells in localized non-small cell lung cancer. TCRdb's copy holds only in-frame clones and misses some; the assay was immunoSEQ multiplex PCR. Here the sample spans about 59,000 clones, roughly nine tenths being singletons. Source: peripheral blood, taken before any cancer treatment. These receptors all come from a man between 40 and 70 years old with stage I lung adenocarcinoma.

J is TRBJ1-3 and V is TRBV7-2; D is perhaps TRBD1 (5 bases). The CDR3 is made up of 14 amino acids. V lost 1 base, J lost 2 bases, and 6 bases lay in between. Germline CDR1 reads SGHTA; CDR2 reads FQGNSA. The CDR3 loop is CASSLVGAGNTIYF. The DNA for the CDR3 is TGTGCCAGCAGCTTAGTAGGGGCTGGAAACACCATATATTTT.

The V gene is TRBV7-9, the J gene TRBJ2-3, with D possibly TRBD2 on 5 matching bases. This CDR3 contains 12 residues. V was pared by 3 bases and J by 7 bases, with 8 bases between. In germline, CDR1 is SEHNR, CDR2 FQNEAQ (reference sequence). CDR3 residues: CASSFDGNTQYF. CDR3 bases: TGTGCCAGCAGCTTCGACGGGAATACGCAGTATTTT.

V is TRBV5-4 and J is TRBJ2-7; no firm D call. This CDR3 has 14 residues. The V end lost 2 bases, the J end lost 1 base, and 10 bases lay between the germline ends. Per the germline V gene, CDR1 is SGHNT and CDR2 is YYREEE (reference sequence). CDR3 in amino acids: CASSFEGESYEQYF. DNA for the CDR3: TGTGCCAGCAGCTTCGAAGGAGAGTCCTACGAGCAGTACTTC.

This chain links TRBV2 with TRBJ2-5; D tentatively reads TRBD1 or TRBD2 (5 bases each). V was clipped by 7 bases and J by 5 bases, with 17 bases between them. CDR3 length: 14 residues. In germline, CDR1 is SNHLY, CDR2 FYNNEI. The CDR3 DNA reads TGTGCCAGCACTCGGGACCCCCCAGGGGAGACCCAGTACTTC. Protein product: CASTRDPPGETQYF.

The V call is TRBV12-1, the J call TRBJ1-5; the listed D gene, TRBD1, was not tested against the DNA. TRBV12-1 is shown as a pseudogene. The CDR3 loop spans 19 amino acids. CDR3 region: CASSFLSGQGDLSNQPQHF. The DNA of the CDR3 is TGTGCCAGCAGCTTTCTTTCGGGACAGGGGGACCTTAGCAATCAGCCCCAGCATTTT.

This clone has a handful of counts. The CDR3 protein is CAGVRADTQYF. The CDR3 DNA follows: TGCGCGGGAGTTCGGGCAGATACGCAGTATTTT. The V and J genes are TRBV20-1 and TRBJ2-3; 7 bases agree with TRBD2. This CDR3 region has 11 residues. Germline CDR1 and CDR2: DFQATT and SNEGSKA (reference sequence).

The chain couples TRBV14 to TRBJ2-2; 8 bases align to TRBD1. J was trimmed by 2 bases and V by 3 bases; bases with no gene match: 14. Germline lookup yields CDR1 SGHDN and CDR2 FVKESK. This CDR3 is built from 19 residues. As DNA, the CDR3 is TGTGCCAGCAGCCACCTGCCAGGGCGGGGACAGGCCAACACCGGGGAGCTGTTTTTT. Protein: CASSHLPGRGQANTGELFF.

The J gene is TRBJ2-3, the V gene TRBV18; D remains ambiguous. Looked up from germline, CDR1 is KGHSH and CDR2 is LQKENI. The CDR3 has 15 amino acids. V was clipped by 0 bases and J by 0 bases, with 7 bases between them. CDR3 protein: CASSPPDGSTDTQYF. CDR3 bases: TGTGCCAGCTCACCACCGGACGGTAGCACAGATACGCAGTATTTT.